This T cell receptor (beta chain) was profiled in a study of cytomegalovirus exposure and HLA in healthy donors. Study-wide results and limits: Diagnosis of cytomegalovirus status made by the classifier reportedly showed high specificity and sensitivity. When analyzed later, a missense DCLRE1C variant was found to be linked to TCR beta V- and J-gene trimming. The study designated about 180 TCR beta chains cytomegalovirus-associated. CMV serostatus alone was available as immune exposure information.

As regards this clone: As yet, its antigen is unknown.

The CDR3 has 16 amino acids. With 5 bases removed from V and 5 bases from J, the gap between germline ends came to 18 bases. Germline V gives CDR1 SEHNR, CDR2 FQNEAQ (reference sequence). PCR was performed using 60 Vbeta and 13 Jbeta primers. TCRdb's table, derived via immunoSEQ multiplex PCR, lists solely in-frame clones and lacks some. The sample lists some 170,000 clones; roughly 81% were seen once. The V call is TRBV7-9, the J call TRBJ1-4; D not certain. The receptor's source is a woman between 18 and 29 years old in good health and CMV-seropositive. Sequences were obtained from PBMCs. The chain's CDR3 is CASSPSSGGLNEKLFF. The CDR3 DNA follows: TGTGCCAGCAGCCCCAGTAGTGGCGGGCTAAATGAAAAACTGTTTTTT.